This entry concerns a single T cell receptor beta chain. Original processing notes: Amplification of reference gene primers was used by the study to estimate nucleated cell counts. Only in-frame clones appear in the TCRdb table, and some are missing; sequencing was by immunoSEQ multiplex PCR. That table furnishes V, J and clone size, whereas the DNA furnished D and trimming. The profile shows 100,000 or so clones, 85% to 90% of them singletons. This sample was taken from a study of blood T cell repertoires in COVID-19. Study information: Sites in the United States, Italy and Spain provided acute and convalescent COVID-19 samples. T cells, B-cell-depleted T cells, or PBMCs provided the cDNA or gDNA that served as material.

Germline values: CDR1 MGHRA, CDR2 YSYEKL. The CDR3 consists of 14 residues. V lost 5 bases to trimming and J lost 6 bases, with 16 bases between them. The sample was peripheral blood. This TCR was recovered from a woman of 80 years or more with acute or convalescent COVID-19. V usage is TRBV4-1 and J usage is TRBJ1-2; D may be TRBD1 (5 bases). In DNA, the CDR3 is TGCGCCAGCAGCAACCCGTTCTGGGGGGATGGCTACACCTTC. Translation gives CASSNPFWGDGYTF.